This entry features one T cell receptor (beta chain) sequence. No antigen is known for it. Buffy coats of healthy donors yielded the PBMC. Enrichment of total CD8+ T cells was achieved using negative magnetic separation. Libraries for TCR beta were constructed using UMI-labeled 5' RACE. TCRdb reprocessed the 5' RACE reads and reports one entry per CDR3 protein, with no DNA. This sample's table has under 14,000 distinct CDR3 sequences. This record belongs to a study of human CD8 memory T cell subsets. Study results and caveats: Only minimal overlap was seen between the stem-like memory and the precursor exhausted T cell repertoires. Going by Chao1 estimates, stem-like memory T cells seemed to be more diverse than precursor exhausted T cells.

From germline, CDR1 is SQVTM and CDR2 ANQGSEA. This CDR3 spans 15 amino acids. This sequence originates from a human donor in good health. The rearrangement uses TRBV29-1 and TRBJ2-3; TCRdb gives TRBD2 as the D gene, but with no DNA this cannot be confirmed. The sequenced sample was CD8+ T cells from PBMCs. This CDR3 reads CSVDGAGASTDTQYF.